These 14 T cell receptor beta chains share one sample of origin, sequenced in a study of T-cell reconstitution after alpha-beta-depleted transplantation in children. Unique molecular identifiers were used in preparing the TCRbeta library. Each CDR3 protein gets one entry after TCRdb re-called the PCR reads with MiXCR. The table records hundreds of thousands of distinct CDR3 sequences, around 13% of them present only once. The sample was PBMCs, mostly from graft donor cells, taken 360 days after TCRalphabeta/CD19-depleted stem cell transplant. The receptors were sampled from a male patient between 10 and 17 years old who had a stem cell transplant for acute myeloid leukemia, so the T cells may come from the graft donor.

This chain joins TRBV28 and TRBJ2-1, with 7 bases that match TRBD1. The CDR3 sequence is 12 residues long. Losses at the gene ends were 3 bases for V and 8 bases for J; bases not matched to a gene: 1. CDR1 is MDHEN, CDR2 SYDVKM, per germline. The DNA for the CDR3 is TGTGCCAGCAGTTTTACAGGGGATGAGCAGTTCTTC. The encoded protein is CASSFTGDEQFF.

The V and J genes are TRBV3-1 and TRBJ2-1; 9 bases are shared with TRBD2. The CDR3 totals 18 residues. After removal of 10 bases from V and 1 base from J, the junction contained 17 bases not matched to a gene. Per germline, CDR1 LGHDT and CDR2 YNNKEL (reference sequence). The CDR3 coding sequence is TGTGCCATCTGTTTACGGGGGCTTACTAGCGGGTCCTACAATGAGCAGTTCTTC. Protein sequence: CAICLRGLTSGSYNEQFF.

This clonotype turned up a few times. V and J are TRBV5-1 and TRBJ1-1; possibly TRBD1 for D (5 bases). V was shortened by 0 bases and J by 3 bases, with 9 bases between the two germline ends. Germline V CDR1 and CDR2: SGHRS, YFSETQ. The CDR3 runs to 14 residues. As DNA, the CDR3 is TGCGCCAGCAGCTTGGAGCGGGGGGACACTGAAGCTTTCTTT. It specifies CASSLERGDTEAFF.

This sequence joins TRBV7-2 and TRBJ2-1; the match to TRBD2 covers 7 bases. Losses at the gene ends were 5 bases for V and 12 bases for J; bases not matched to a gene: 10. In germline, CDR1 is SGHTA, CDR2 FQGNSA. This CDR3 region has 13 residues. The CDR3 coding sequence is TGTGCCAGCAGCACGTTAGCCCGCGGGGGGCAGTTCTTC. Residues: CASSTLARGGQFF. The entire variable domain, with the rest obtained from reference TRBV7-2 and TRBJ2-1, is as follows: GAGVSQSPSNKVTEKGKDVELRCDPISGHTALYWYRQSLGQGLEFLIYFQGNSAPDKSGLPSDRFSAERTGGSVSTLTIQRTQQEDSAVYLCASSTLARGGQFFGPGTRLTVL.

This chain links TRBV6-5 with TRBJ1-1, with a tentative D call TRBD1 (5 bases). The germline V gene encodes CDR1 MNHEY and CDR2 SVGAGI. The CDR3 is made up of 14 amino acids. V lost 0 bases, J lost 4 bases, and 9 bases lay in between. CDR3 DNA: TGTGCCAGCAGTTACTCGACCGGGACCACTGAAGCTTTCTTT. Protein: CASSYSTGTTEAFF.

In its sample, this clonotype was seen many times. The gene calls are TRBV20-1 and TRBJ2-1, with 8 bases fitting TRBD2. V was pared by 3 bases and J by 7 bases, with 14 bases of the junction left unmatched. Germline CDR1 reads DFQATT; CDR2 reads SNEGSKA (reference sequence). This CDR3 has 16 residues. The CDR3 bases are TGCAGTGCTAGCCCCCTAGAGCGGGAGCCGGGGAATGAGCAGTTCTTC. Its protein product is CSASPLEREPGNEQFF.

This clonotype was found a few times. The CDR3 region is CASDYSISYEQYF. CDR3 sequence (DNA): TGTGCCAGCGACTACAGTATCAGCTACGAGCAGTACTTC. The chain is built from TRBV2 and TRBJ2-7; a possible D gene is TRBD2 (5 bases). The CDR3 covers 13 residues. Germline V gene sequence: CDR1 SNHLY, CDR2 FYNNEI. V was pared by 8 bases and J by 3 bases, with 14 bases between. Looking up the rest from reference TRBV2 and TRBJ2-7 gives the full variable domain: EPEVTQTPSHQVTQMGQEVILRCVPISNHLYFYWYRQILGQKVEFLVSFYNNEISEKSEIFDDQFSVERPDGSNFTLKIRSTKLEDSAMYFCASDYSISYEQYFGPGTRLTVT.

V is TRBV29-1 and J is TRBJ1-2, with no clear D. Between the trimmed V and J ends, which lost 2 bases and 2 bases, there was a span of 24 bases. CDR3 length: 18 residues. In germline, CDR1 is SQVTM, CDR2 ANQGSEA. For the CDR3, the DNA is TGCAGCGTTGAAAAGCGACTTCGCCCAACTATCGGGAACTATGGCTACACCTTC. Residues: CSVEKRLRPTIGNYGYTF.

This chain connects TRBV20-1 to TRBJ1-1; TRBD1 aligns across 8 bases. The J segment lost 0 bases and the V segment lost 3 bases, leaving 3 bases of the junction unmatched. CDR1 is DFQATT, CDR2 SNEGSKA, per germline (reference sequence). CDR3 length: 14 amino acids. DNA of the CDR3: TGCAGTGCTAGTACAGGGGGTTTGAACACTGAAGCTTTCTTT. It translates to CSASTGGLNTEAFF.

In this sample, this clonotype turned up a few times. This sequence joins TRBV20-1 and TRBJ2-1; 14 bases map to TRBD2. The CDR3 sequence is 16 residues long. Germline V gene data show CDR1 as DFQATT and CDR2 as SNEGSKA (reference sequence). V lost 5 bases, J lost 8 bases, and 11 bases stayed unmatched. CDR3 loop: CSASLSGTSGRDEQFF. For the CDR3, the DNA is TGCAGTGCTTCCCTATCAGGGACTAGCGGGAGAGATGAGCAGTTCTTC.

J is TRBJ2-1 and V is TRBV29-1, with D tentatively TRBD1 or TRBD2 (5 bases each). Trimming took 6 bases from V and 7 from J, leaving 19 bases between them. CDR1 is SQVTM, CDR2 ANQGSEA, per germline. This CDR3 has 14 amino acids. This CDR3 reads CSVNQGTWGNEQFF. The CDR3 region has the DNA TGCAGCGTCAACCAGGGCACCTGGGGGAATGAGCAGTTCTTC.

This chain uses TRBV28 with TRBJ2-7, with 7 bases matching TRBD2. V trimming: 4 bases; J trimming: 2 bases; junction bases outside the gene matches: 8. Germline CDR1 MDHEN, CDR2 SYDVKM. The CDR3 is 15 amino acids. The CDR3 DNA reads TGTGCCAGCAGTTCCTATGGGGGGGTCACCTACGAGCAGTACTTC. Its protein is CASSSYGGVTYEQYF.

This clonotype has only a few counts. This chain uses TRBV10-3 with TRBJ2-7, with a weak D call TRBD2 (6 bases). Trimming took 6 bases from V and 2 from J, leaving 17 bases between them. The CDR3 covers 15 residues. CDR1 is ENHRY and CDR2 is SYGVKD in the germline V gene. CDR3: CAIRGTSWGAYEQYF. The CDR3 bases are TGTGCCATCAGGGGGACCTCGTGGGGGGCCTACGAGCAGTACTTC.

The table lists this clonotype with many counts. V is TRBV12-3 or TRBV12-4 and J is TRBJ2-1; 12 nucleotides agree with TRBD2. Trimming removed 4 bases from V and 6 bases from J; junction bases left unmatched: 4. This CDR3 contains 15 residues. CDR3 in amino acids: CASSSGTSGFNEQFF. DNA of the CDR3: TGTGCCAGCAGTTCCGGGACTAGCGGGTTCAATGAGCAGTTCTTC.